What follows are 2 T cell receptor beta chains derived from one specimen sequenced in a study of shared clonotypes between healthy human individuals. The data were produced by immunoSEQ multiplex PCR, yet TCRdb's version contains in-frame clones alone and is incomplete. This sample carries 700,000 to 950,000 clones, 95% to 97% of them seen once, and the ten largest clones take over 0.2%. CD45RO-negative, CCR7-selected cells formed the naive CD8 fraction, which excluded terminally differentiated effector memory CD45RA+ cells. Input material: naive CD8+ T cells sorted from blood. All receptors come from a man aged 30-40 years in good health.

This sequence joins TRBV30 and TRBJ2-7, with 10 bases fitting TRBD2. There are 14 residues in the CDR3. J was trimmed by 1 base and V by 2 bases; bases with no gene match: 2. Germline values: CDR1 GTSNPN, CDR2 SVGIG (reference sequence). CDR3 sequence: CAWSPLAGSYEQYF. The DNA for the CDR3 is TGTGCCTGGAGTCCACTAGCGGGATCCTACGAGCAGTACTTC.

The CDR3 nucleotides read TGTGCCAGCAGTTTGGATCCCCTTGGCTCCTACAATGAGCAGTTCTTC. This translates into CASSLDPLGSYNEQFF. The genes are TRBV27 and TRBJ2-1; D ambiguous. Trimming left V 3 bases short and J 0 bases short, with 12 bases between. The CDR3 totals 16 residues. Germline values: CDR1 MNHEY, CDR2 SMNVEV (reference sequence).